This TCR beta chain came from a study of tumor and adjacent non-tumor tissue in lung cancer. Across the study: Stage I to III disease affected approximately 11 men and 5 women aged about 31 to 80. Each sample yielded 4 million to 4.5 million productive TCRbeta reads on average.

No cell sorting was done before RNA was extracted from the tissue. This non-tumor lung sample came from over 3 cm beyond the tumor edge. Newly diagnosed lung cancer patients had thoracic surgery in China, August–November 2014, without prior chemotherapy. A modified ARM-PCR protocol with three rounds of nested PCR amplified TCRbeta. TCRdb ran MiXCR on the multiplex PCR reads and lists one entry per CDR3 protein. The sample holds some 100,000 distinct CDR3 sequences; roughly three fifths are singletons and the top ten take around 20%. Broader study findings: Shorter survival was associated with higher TCR diversity in tumors.

Regarding this clonotype: The antigen is unknown. One end of the junction is discordant with germline, which a read error may explain.

Germline values: CDR1 SGHNT, CDR2 YENEEA. The CDR3 sequence is 13 residues long. The origin of this receptor is a man between 60 and 75 years old with non-small cell lung cancer. The J gene is TRBJ1-5, the V gene TRBV11-3, with unresolved D. What was sequenced was distant non-tumor lung tissue. For the CDR3, the DNA is TGTGCCAGCAGCTTAACGGAAAATCAGCCCAAGCATTTT. Protein product: CASSLTENQPKHF.